The TCR beta chain described here comes from a study of follicular helper T cells after annual influenza vaccination. Study-level results: Yearly vaccinations repeatedly recalled conserved clonotypes in ICOS+CD38+ cTfh.

Worth noting for this clone: Its antigen is not known.

The sample's time point: 2015-2016 season, pre-vaccination. Community-dwelling subjects without influenza vaccination in the prior 6 months were enrolled. Germline CDR1 is KGHSH and CDR2 is LQKENI. CDR3 size: 14 residues. Deletions cut 2 bases from V and 4 bases from J, with 6 bases between. Some clones are missing from TCRdb's copy, which holds only in-frame ones; the method was immunoSEQ multiplex PCR. The sample shows some 9,800 clones, 70% to 85% of them seen only once. The origin of this receptor is an adult who received the influenza vaccine. This chain links TRBV18 with TRBJ2-6; no reliable D call. This specimen consisted of CXCR5+ CD38- circulating T follicular helper cells from blood, obtained on the day of influenza vaccination. Specified subset: circulating Tfh, non-naive CD4+CXCR5+PD-1+ (ICOS+CD38+ or ICOS-CD38-). The CDR3 bases are TGTGCCAGCTCACCAACGCAGGGGGCCAACGTCCTGACTTTC. Protein product: CASSPTQGANVLTF.